The T cell receptor beta chain described here comes from a study of blood T cell repertoires in COVID-19. At the level of the study: Some COVID-19 samples were acute and others convalescent; all came from the United States, Italy and Spain. From T cells, B-cell-depleted T cells, or PBMCs came the material, which was cDNA or gDNA.

In terms of age and location, participants ranged from roughly 18 to 89 years and lived in under 30 US areas. Sequencing used immunoSEQ multiplex PCR; TCRdb keeps in-frame clones, though not all of them. The data show some 180,000 clones, approximately 89% seen once. CDR3 length: 13 residues. Trimming removed 0 bases from V and 4 bases from J, with 5 bases in between. The germline V gene has CDR1 SGHRS and CDR2 YFSETQ. In its sample, this clone was seen once. The specimen sequenced was PBMCs or T cells enriched from blood (not recorded which). The rearrangement joins TRBV5-1 to TRBJ2-1; weak D call: TRBD2 (5 bases). The source of this sequence is a middle-aged man who had recovered from COVID-19. CDR3 DNA: TGCGCCAGCAGCTTGGGAGGGTACAATGAGCAGTTCTTC. This translates into CASSLGGYNEQFF.